This TCR beta chain derives from a study of T cell responses to AZD1222 COVID-19 vaccine. Overall study results and limits: Only six or seven AZD1222 recipients tested seropositive at baseline.

Points on this clone: The antigen is unknown.

The J segment lost 5 bases and the V segment lost 5 bases, leaving 7 bases of the junction unmatched. This CDR3 has 16 residues. The germline CDR1 and CDR2 sequences are SGHTA and FQGNSA. Clones were sequenced by immunoSEQ multiplex PCR, and TCRdb holds only the in-frame ones, with some missing. The repertoire consists of 40,000 to 55,000 clones, with around 85% occurring once and the leading ten covering less than 7%. The clonotype was recovered from an adult who received the AZD1222 COVID-19 vaccine. The sequenced sample was peripheral blood, obtained 28 days after the second AZD1222 dose. The chain links TRBV7-2 to TRBJ2-5, with 14 bases that match TRBD2. CDR3 sequence: CASSRGLAGGTETQYF. CDR3 coding DNA: TGTGCCAGCAGCCGCGGACTAGCGGGAGGAACGGAGACCCAGTACTTC.